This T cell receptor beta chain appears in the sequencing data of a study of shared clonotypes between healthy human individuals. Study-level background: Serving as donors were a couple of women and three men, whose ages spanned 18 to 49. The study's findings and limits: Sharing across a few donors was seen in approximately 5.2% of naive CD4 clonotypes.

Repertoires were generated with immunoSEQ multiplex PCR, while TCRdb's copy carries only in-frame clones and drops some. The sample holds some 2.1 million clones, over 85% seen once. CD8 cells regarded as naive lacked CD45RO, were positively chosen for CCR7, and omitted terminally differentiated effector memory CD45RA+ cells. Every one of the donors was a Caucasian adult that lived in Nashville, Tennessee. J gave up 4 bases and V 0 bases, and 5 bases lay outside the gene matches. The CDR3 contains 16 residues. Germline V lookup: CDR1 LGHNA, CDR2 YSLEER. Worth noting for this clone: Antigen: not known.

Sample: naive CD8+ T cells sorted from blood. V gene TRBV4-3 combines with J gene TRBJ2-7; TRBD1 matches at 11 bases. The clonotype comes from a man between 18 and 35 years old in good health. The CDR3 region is CASSQDRTGGEYEQYF. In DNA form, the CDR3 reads TGCGCCAGCAGCCAAGATAGGACAGGGGGCGAGTACGAGCAGTACTTC.